What follows describes a single T cell receptor (beta chain). What it recognizes is unknown. This specimen comes from a study of blood T cells in healthy people across ages. Study-level points and caveats: Total diversity from one million sequenced T cells was likely underestimated.

CDR1 LNHDA and CDR2 SQIVND come from the germline V gene (reference sequence). V shed 0 bases and J shed 1 base, with 16 bases lying between them. The CDR3 sequence is 18 residues long. For the second PCR, which ran for 7 to 11 cycles, a sample-barcoded 5' primer and a J-beta primer mix were used. MiXCR, run by TCRdb on the 5' RACE reads, gives a single entry per CDR3 protein. The table records about 760,000 distinct CDR3 sequences, just under 25% of them present only once. These same records also appear under a second study, on T cells of mothers and their children. From that study: Donation came from a few healthy Caucasian mothers together with their six children. Slightly higher overlap, not significant, was seen in related mother-child pairs than in unrelated pairs.

This sequence was found in a boy aged 5-17 years in good health. Sample: blood. The chain combines TRBV19 with TRBJ2-1; D possibly corresponds to TRBD2 (5 bases). As DNA, the CDR3 is TGTGCCAGTAGTATAGATCTAAGCGGAATCGATTCCTACAATGAGCAGTTCTTC. This codes for CASSIDLSGIDSYNEQFF.